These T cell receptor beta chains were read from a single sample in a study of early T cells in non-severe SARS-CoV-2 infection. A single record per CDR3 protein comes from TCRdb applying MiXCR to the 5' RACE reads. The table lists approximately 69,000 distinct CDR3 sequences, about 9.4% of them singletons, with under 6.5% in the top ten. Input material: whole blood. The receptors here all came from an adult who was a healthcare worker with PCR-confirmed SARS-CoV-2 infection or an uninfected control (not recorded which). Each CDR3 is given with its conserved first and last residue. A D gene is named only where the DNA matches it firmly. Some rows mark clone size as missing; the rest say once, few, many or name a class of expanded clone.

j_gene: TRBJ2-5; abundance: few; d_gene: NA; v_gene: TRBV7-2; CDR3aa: CASSLAGSETQYF; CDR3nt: TGTGCCAGCAGCCTGGCCGGGAGTGAGACCCAGTACTTC
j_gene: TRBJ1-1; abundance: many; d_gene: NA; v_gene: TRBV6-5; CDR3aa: CASRKEEVGTEAFF; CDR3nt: TGTGCCAGCAGGAAGGAGGAGGTTGGCACTGAAGCTTTCTTT
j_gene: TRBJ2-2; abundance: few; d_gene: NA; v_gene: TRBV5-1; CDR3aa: CASMEGDSNTGELFF; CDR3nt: TGCGCCAGCATGGAAGGGGACTCGAACACCGGGGAGCTGTTTTTT
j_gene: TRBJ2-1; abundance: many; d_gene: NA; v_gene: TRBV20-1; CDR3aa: CSAPKRNEQFF; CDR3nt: TGCAGTGCTCCGAAACGTAATGAGCAGTTCTTC
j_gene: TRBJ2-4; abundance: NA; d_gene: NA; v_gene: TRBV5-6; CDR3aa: CASSYYLPRGGNIQYF; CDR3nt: TGTGCCAGCAGCTACTATTTGCCCAGGGGGGGGAACATTCAGTACTTC
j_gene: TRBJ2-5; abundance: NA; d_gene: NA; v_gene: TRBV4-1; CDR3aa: CASSQEASAQETQYF; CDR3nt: TGCGCCAGCAGCCAAGAGGCGAGCGCCCAAGAGACCCAGTACTTC
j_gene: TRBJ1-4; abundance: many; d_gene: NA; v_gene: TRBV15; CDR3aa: CATSRGGPSFATNEKLFF; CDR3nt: TGTGCCACCAGCCGAGGCGGGCCTTCCTTTGCAACTAATGAAAAACTGTTTTTT
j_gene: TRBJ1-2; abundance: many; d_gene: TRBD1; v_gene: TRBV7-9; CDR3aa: CASSSTGGAYGYTF; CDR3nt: TGTGCCAGCAGCTCCACAGGGGGCGCCTATGGCTACACCTTC
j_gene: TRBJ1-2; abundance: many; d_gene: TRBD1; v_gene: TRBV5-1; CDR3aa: CASSLAPPGQGASGYTF; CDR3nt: TGCGCCAGCAGCTTGGCACCGCCGGGACAGGGGGCGAGTGGCTACACCTTC
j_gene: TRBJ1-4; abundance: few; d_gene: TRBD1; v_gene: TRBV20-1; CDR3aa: CSARSASDREKLFF; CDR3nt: TGCAGTGCTAGATCTGCCTCGGACAGGGAAAAACTGTTTTTT
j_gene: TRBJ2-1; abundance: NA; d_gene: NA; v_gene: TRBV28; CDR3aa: CASSLTFGEQFF; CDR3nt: TGTGCCAGCAGTTTAACCTTTGGGGAGCAGTTCTTC
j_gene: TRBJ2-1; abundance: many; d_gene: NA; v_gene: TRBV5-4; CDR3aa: CASSSDTGLAYNEQFF; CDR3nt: TGTGCCAGCAGCTCAGATACAGGGTTAGCCTACAATGAGCAGTTCTTC
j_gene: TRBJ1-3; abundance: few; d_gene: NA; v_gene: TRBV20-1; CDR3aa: CSARAFGSSGNTIYF; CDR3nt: TGCAGTGCTAGAGCATTCGGAAGCTCTGGAAACACCATATATTTT
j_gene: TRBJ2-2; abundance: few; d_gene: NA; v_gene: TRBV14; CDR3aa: CASSHWTGRSGELFF; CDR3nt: TGTGCCAGCAGCCACTGGACCGGGAGAAGCGGGGAGCTGTTTTTT
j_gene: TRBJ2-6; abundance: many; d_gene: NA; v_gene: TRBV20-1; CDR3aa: CSARDRGSLSGANVLTF; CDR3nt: TGCAGTGCTAGAGATCGGGGGAGCCTCTCTGGGGCCAACGTCCTGACTTTC
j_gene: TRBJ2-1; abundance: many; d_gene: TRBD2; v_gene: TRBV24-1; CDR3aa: CATSDMIAGGRNEQFF; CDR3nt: TGTGCCACCAGTGACATGATAGCGGGGGGGAGGAATGAGCAGTTCTTC
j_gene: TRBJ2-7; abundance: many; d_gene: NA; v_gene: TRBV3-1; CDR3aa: CASSQDGGGLYEQYF; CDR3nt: TGTGCCAGCAGCCAAGATGGCGGGGGCCTCTACGAGCAGTACTTC
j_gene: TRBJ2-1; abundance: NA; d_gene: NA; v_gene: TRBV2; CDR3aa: CASSIARRAGGEQFF; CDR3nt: TGTGCCAGCAGTATAGCCCGGAGGGCCGGCGGTGAGCAGTTCTTC
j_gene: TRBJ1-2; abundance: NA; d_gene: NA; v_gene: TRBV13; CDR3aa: CASSFYSEGGYTF; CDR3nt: TGTGCCAGCAGCTTCTATAGCGAAGGGGGCTACACCTTC
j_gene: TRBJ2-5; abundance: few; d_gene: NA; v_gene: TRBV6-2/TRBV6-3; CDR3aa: CASSYSTGEGETQYF; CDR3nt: TGTGCCAGCAGTTACTCGACTGGCGAGGGTGAGACCCAGTACTTC
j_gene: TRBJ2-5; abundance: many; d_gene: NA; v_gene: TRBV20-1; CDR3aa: CSARGARPNQETQYF; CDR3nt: TGCAGTGCTAGGGGCGCACGACCTAACCAAGAGACCCAGTACTTC
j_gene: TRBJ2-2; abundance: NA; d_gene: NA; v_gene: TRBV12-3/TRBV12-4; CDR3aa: CASNRAGELFF; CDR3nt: TGTGCCAGCAATCGGGCCGGGGAGCTGTTTTTT
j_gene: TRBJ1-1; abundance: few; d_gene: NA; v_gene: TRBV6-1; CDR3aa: CASSAERDTEAFF; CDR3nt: TGTGCCAGCTCAGCAGAGAGGGACACTGAAGCTTTCTTT
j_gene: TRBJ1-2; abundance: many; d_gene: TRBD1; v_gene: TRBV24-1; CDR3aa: CATSDPRQGDGYTF; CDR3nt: TGTGCCACCAGTGATCCTCGACAGGGAGATGGCTACACCTTC
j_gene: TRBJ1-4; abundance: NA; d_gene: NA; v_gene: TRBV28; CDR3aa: CASLRPSTNEKLFF; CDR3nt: TGTGCCAGCCTACGTCCTTCAACTAATGAAAAACTGTTTTTT
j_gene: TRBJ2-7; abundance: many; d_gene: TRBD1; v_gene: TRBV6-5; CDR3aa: CASSPGTGAHEQYF; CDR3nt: TGTGCCAGCAGCCCCGGGACAGGGGCTCACGAGCAGTACTTC